These T cell receptor beta chains were read from a single sample in a study of metastatic and nonmetastatic thyroid tumors. Through MiXCR, TCRdb re-clonotyped the PCR reads. The table shows some 36,000 clones, with about a sixth occurring only once. Sequencing was done on a sample of blood. The receptors originated from a male donor with papillary thyroid cancer or a benign thyroid nodule (not recorded which). Some clones in this sample may be carry-over from other donors' samples. Each CDR3 is given without its conserved first and last residue. The order of the fields is V gene, J gene, D gene, clone size, CDR3 protein. A D gene is named only where the DNA matches it firmly. Size is omitted from some rows. Given values are once, few, many or a class for expanded clones.

>TRBV10-3|TRBJ1-1|.|many
AIAPGQPNTEAF
>TRBV20-1|TRBJ2-7|.|many
SATSEYEQY
>TRBV7-6|TRBJ2-7|TRBD1|many
ASSLAGQAYEQY
>TRBV11-2|TRBJ2-7|TRBD2|.
ASSLVGLAGGTGYEQY
>TRBV9|TRBJ2-3|TRBD2|many
ASSIRLAGVTDTQY
>TRBV5-4|TRBJ2-4|.|few
ASSLRQELLAKNIQC
>TRBV28|TRBJ2-2|.|many
ASSFRIGLGGELF
>TRBV20-1|TRBJ2-5|.|many
SARDTDLVRGEKETQY
>TRBV6-1|TRBJ2-1|TRBD2|many
ASSQRGSYNEQF
>TRBV11-2|TRBJ2-2|TRBD2|.
ASRYRTSGRVTGELF
>TRBV11-2|TRBJ2-2|TRBD2|many
ASSAKGLAVNTGELF
>TRBV2|TRBJ1-2|.|many
ASSDPWPETIYGYT
>TRBV6-1|TRBJ2-5|TRBD1|many
ASRDRGGQETQY
>TRBV28|TRBJ2-2|TRBD1|few
ASTQGARHTGELF
>TRBV19|TRBJ2-7|.|few
ASSKGLDDQY
>TRBV7-2|TRBJ2-7|.|many
ASSLGAGGQY
>TRBV14|TRBJ2-1|TRBD1|many
ASSPLDRESYNEQF
>TRBV18|TRBJ2-3|.|many
ASSPPLGESTDTQY
>TRBV13|TRBJ2-7|.|many
ASRGGISYEQY